The TCR beta chain described here comes from a study of blood T cells in healthy people across ages. It was with a sample-barcoded 5' primer and a J-beta primer mix that a second PCR of about 6 to 12 cycles was run. One entry per CDR3 protein, called by TCRdb with MiXCR from the 5' RACE reads. Among approximately 730,000 distinct CDR3 sequences listed, roughly 53% were seen once. The CDR3 runs to 15 residues. The V gene's germline CDR1 is ENHRY and CDR2 SYGVKD. J lost 6 bases, V lost 0 bases, and 7 bases had no gene match. Sample: blood. The V call is TRBV10-3, the J call TRBJ2-7; 8 bases align to TRBD2. The sequence derives from an older man in good health. CDR3 sequence: CAISESAGAVGEQYF. In DNA form, the CDR3 reads TGTGCCATCAGTGAGTCAGCGGGGGCCGTGGGCGAGCAGTACTTC.